This T cell receptor beta chain was captured in a study of shared clonotypes between healthy human individuals. Measured with immunoSEQ multiplex PCR; TCRdb has only the in-frame clones, and not every one. The sample holds fewer than 2.5 million clones, more than 85% seen once. Researchers partitioned CD4+ cells into CD45RA+ naive and CD45RA-negative memory subsets. Concerning this clone itself: No antigen is known for it.

General observations from the study: Generally, naive subsets came out with larger estimated richness than memory subsets. The sharing of 5% to 6.5% of naive CD4 clonotypes was seen across a few donors.

The receptor's source is a man aged 18 to 29 in good health. Some clones in this sample may be carry-over from other donors' samples. Sequencing was done on a sample of naive CD4+ T cells from PBMCs. Sample subset: CD45RA+ positively selected.

As DNA, the CDR3 is TGTGCCAGCGCGGGACAGGCAGTGGAGCAGTACTTC. Amino acid sequence: CASAGQAVEQYF. The chain links TRBV11-2 to TRBJ2-7; TRBD1 matches at 8 bases. CDR1 SGHAT and CDR2 FQNNGV come from the germline V gene. The V gene end was trimmed by 8 bases and the J gene end by 7 bases; junction bases not matched to a gene: 7. The CDR3 runs 12 residues.